The entry below gives a single T cell receptor beta chain sequence along with its context. Its antigen remains undetermined. Qualities for individual bases were not recorded, and no much larger clone is one base off. This record belongs to a study of blood T cell repertoires in COVID-19 (dated by TCRdb to about 2020). Notes on the research overall: The collaborator samples originated in the United States, Italy and Spain and spanned the acute and convalescent phases of COVID-19. The prospective study material was composed of cDNA or gDNA derived from T cells, B-cell-depleted T cells, or PBMCs. Deeply sampled blood TCRbeta repertoires from subjects exposed to, actively infected with, or recovered from COVID-19 were included in the dataset. The repertoires were made available in a free public database intended to serve as a resource for research on the immune response to SARS-CoV-2. The samples were drawn from the first 160 participants of the ongoing ImmuneRACE study and from about 1,200 subjects provided by 6 global collaborators. The sample metadata nearly always contained a de-identified subject ID, COVID-19 status, age in years and sex. Where available, HLA class I and class II types were obtained from metadata supplied by the sample provider rather than from assay-based typing. General study outcomes and caveats: How much clinical and demographic metadata was included differed by source and by participant, and the metadata was provided uncurated.

The cysteine opens and the phenylalanine closes a CDR3 of 14 amino acids. Kept here is only the CDR3 DNA, which spans 42 bases and is read in frame from base 1. In the germline V gene, CDR1 corresponds to SNHLY and CDR2 to FYNNEI. V gives up 4 bases and J gives up 5 bases, and the segment between their germline ends measures 11 bases. Whole blood was collected in K2EDTA tubes by collaborating institutions according to the institutions' own protocols. Collaborator samples were shipped for TCRbeta analysis as frozen whole blood, isolated PBMCs, or DNA extracted from either sample type. TCRbeta CDR3 regions were amplified from genomic DNA using the immunoSEQ Assay, a bias-controlled multiplex PCR. The original methods were these. Within the assay, amplification of reference gene primers was used to estimate how many nucleated cells each sample contained. Sequence reads were collapsed and filtered to measure the absolute abundance of every unique TCRbeta CDR3 rearrangement. For each sample, productive Simpson clonality was calculated as the square root of Simpson's diversity index over productive rearrangements. Held by TCRdb, this immuneACCESS table contains in-frame sequences only and omits some clones. Under half of the omission traces to an unresolved V gene where checked; the cause of the rest is unknown. The V and J calls and clone size were taken over from that table, and D and trimming were inferred from the DNA. Within this sample are 150,000 to 200,000 clones, with roughly four fifths of them counted one time only. The biggest ten clones account for around 2.4% of the sample.

The chain couples TRBV2 to TRBJ1-4; the D region possibly corresponds to TRBD1 (5 bases align). Sequencing used peripheral blood. This TCR came from a human donor with acute or convalescent COVID-19. The donor label of this sample is uncertain. The nucleotide sequence reads TGTGCCAGCAGTGTGGGGCAGTCGAATGAAAAACTGTTTTTT. This encodes CASSVGQSNEKLFF.